Listed below are T cell receptor beta chains from one sample, sequenced in a study of TIL therapy for anti-PD-1-resistant metastatic lung cancer. TCRdb's copy holds only in-frame clones and misses some; the assay was immunoSEQ multiplex PCR. The sample shows roughly 60,000 clones, 73% of them seen only once. The material was blood, obtained at baseline. The receptors here all came from a person aged 25 to 79 with non-small cell lung cancer. Each CDR3 is given with its conserved first and last residue. A D gene is named only where the DNA matches it firmly. Not every row has a clone size; where given, it reads once, few, many or a size class.

j_call clone_size v_call d_call cdr3_nt cdr3_aa
TRBJ2-2 . TRBV7-9 . TGTGCCAGCAGCCCGCCTGGGCAGATGAACACCGGGGAGCTGTTTTTT CASSPPGQMNTGELFF
TRBJ1-1 few TRBV7-3 . TGTGCCAGCAGCGCCCCGGGGGGCGTTCTTACTGAAGCTTTCTTT CASSAPGGVLTEAFF
TRBJ2-7 . TRBV11-3 TRBD1 TGTGCCAGCAGCTCGTCCGGGACAGGGTACGAGCAGTACTTC CASSSSGTGYEQYF
TRBJ2-4 . TRBV28 TRBD1 TGTGCCAGCAGTTTCCTTGGACAGGGCGGTCGTCGAAACATTCAGTACTTC CASSFLGQGGRRNIQYF
TRBJ2-1 . TRBV4-1 . TGCGCCAGCAGCCGCCCGAGTCCTTCCTCCTACAATGAGCAGTTCTTC CASSRPSPSSYNEQFF
TRBJ2-2 . TRBV27 . TGTGCCAGCAGTTGGGGAGTCGCGAACACCGGGGAGCTGTTTTTT CASSWGVANTGELFF
TRBJ2-7 . TRBV7-6 . TGTGCCAGCAGCTTAGGAATTTCAAATCCTATTAGCGAGCAGTACTTC CASSLGISNPISEQYF
TRBJ2-1 . TRBV5-5 TRBD1 TGTGCCAGCAGCTATGAGACAGGGGAGTACAATGAGCAGTTCTTC CASSYETGEYNEQFF
TRBJ1-5 few TRBV27 . TGTGCCAGCAGGGAGAGCAATCAGCCCCAGCATTTT CASRESNQPQHF
TRBJ2-2 once TRBV6-4 . TGTGCCAGCAGTGCCAGAGGGGGGGATACCGGGGAGCTGTTTTTT CASSARGGDTGELFF
TRBJ2-7 . TRBV18 . TGTGCCAGCTCACCACGTCAGCCCTACGAGCAGTACTTC CASSPRQPYEQYF
TRBJ2-7 . TRBV18 TRBD1 TGTGCCAGCTCCCCGTCCGGACAGGCCTACGAGCAGTACTTC CASSPSGQAYEQYF
TRBJ2-2 few TRBV5-4 . TGTGCCAGCAGCAGAGGGGGGAACACCGGGGAGCTGTTTTTT CASSRGGNTGELFF
TRBJ2-1 . TRBV9 TRBD2 TGTGCCAGCAGCGTAGGCCTAGCGGAAAATTACAATGAGCAGTTCTTC CASSVGLAENYNEQFF
TRBJ2-7 . TRBV28 . TGTGCCAGCAGTAGGGCAGGGACGTACGAGCAGTACTTC CASSRAGTYEQYF
TRBJ2-6 . TRBV9 . TGTGCCAGCAGCGTAGCCGGGGCTCCTGGCTCTGGGGCCAACGTCCTGACTTTC CASSVAGAPGSGANVLTF
TRBJ1-2 . TRBV4-1 TRBD1 TGCGCCAGCAGCCAAGCGCTCACAGGGGTTGGCTATGGCTACACCTTC CASSQALTGVGYGYTF
TRBJ1-4 . TRBV29-1 TRBD1 TGCAGCGTATTGACAGGGGGCGCAGGGAGTGAAAAACTGTTTTTT CSVLTGGAGSEKLFF
TRBJ1-1 . TRBV19 . TGTGCCAGTAGTATTTTTCGGGGATGGGAGGACACTGAAGCTTTCTTT CASSIFRGWEDTEAFF
TRBJ2-1 . TRBV29-1 . TGCAGCGTTGGACAGCCCTACAATGAGCAGTTCTTC CSVGQPYNEQFF
TRBJ1-6 . TRBV27 . TGTGCCAGCAGTTTATTAAAGTCGGGGAATTTGTCACCCCTCCACTTT CASSLLKSGNLSPLHF
TRBJ2-5 . TRBV7-8 . TGTGCCAGCAGCTTAAGGATGGGGGAGACCCAGTACTTC CASSLRMGETQYF
TRBJ1-2 few TRBV27 . TGTGCCAGCAGTCTTAGTCCGGGATACGGCTACACCTTC CASSLSPGYGYTF
TRBJ1-5 few TRBV7-9 . TGTGCCAGCAGCCCGCCGGGGGACAATCAGCCCCAGCATTTT CASSPPGDNQPQHF
TRBJ1-5 . TRBV30 TRBD1 TGTGCCTGGAGCCGGGACAGGGGGCCCAATCAGCCCCAGCATTTT CAWSRDRGPNQPQHF
TRBJ1-1 . TRBV7-8 TRBD1 TGTGCCAGCAGCCCGTCGACAGGGAGTCTTGAAGCTTTCTTT CASSPSTGSLEAFF
TRBJ2-7 . TRBV9 TRBD1 TGTGCCAGCAGCGCCCACGCGGGACAGGCCTACGAGCAGTACTTC CASSAHAGQAYEQYF
TRBJ2-5 . TRBV12-5 TRBD1 TGTGCTAGTTGCTCGGGACAGGGGGCTGAGACCCAGTACTTC CASCSGQGAETQYF